This note documents a single T cell receptor beta chain sequence. What it binds is not known. These data come from a study of somatic mutations in cytotoxic T cells in rheumatoid arthritis. The length of the CDR3 is 15 residues. The germline V gene has CDR1 SGDLS and CDR2 YYNGEE. V lost 3 bases and J lost 8; bases outside the gene matches: 6. Study-level points and caveats: In rheumatoid arthritis patients, unlike healthy controls, CD8+ clonality rose with age.

Using immunoSEQ multiplex PCR, the repertoire was profiled, and TCRdb retains in-frame clones only, with some absent. The sample carries fewer than 5,500 clones, approximately 81% recorded once. Positive magnetic bead selection separated CD4+ and CD8+ cells, and flow cytometry confirmed purity. The TCR sequence derives from an adult with rheumatoid arthritis. Sequenced material: CD8+ T cells sorted from blood. The J gene is TRBJ2-1, the V gene TRBV9; 12 bases map to TRBD2. The CDR3 coding sequence is TGTGCCAGCAGCGGAGAGACTAGCGGGGGTCATGAGCAGTTCTTC. Encoded protein: CASSGETSGGHEQFF. Complete variable domain (other parts from reference TRBV9 and TRBJ2-1): DSGVTQTPKHLITATGQRVTLRCSPRSGDLSVYWYQQSLDQGLQFLIQYYNGEERAKGNILERFSAQQFPDLHSELNLSSLELGDSALYFCASSGETSGGHEQFFGPGTRLTVL.